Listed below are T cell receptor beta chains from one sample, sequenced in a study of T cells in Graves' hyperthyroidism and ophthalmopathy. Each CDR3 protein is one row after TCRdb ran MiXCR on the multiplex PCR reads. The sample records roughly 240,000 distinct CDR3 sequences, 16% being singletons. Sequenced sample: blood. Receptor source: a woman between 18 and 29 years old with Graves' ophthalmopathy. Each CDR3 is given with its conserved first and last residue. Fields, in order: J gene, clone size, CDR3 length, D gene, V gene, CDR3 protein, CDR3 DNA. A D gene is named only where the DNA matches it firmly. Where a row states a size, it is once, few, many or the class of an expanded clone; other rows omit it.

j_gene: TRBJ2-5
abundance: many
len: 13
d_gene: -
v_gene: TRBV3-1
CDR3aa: CASSQDPGETQYF
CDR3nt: TGTGCCAGCAGCCAAGATCCTGGGGAGACCCAGTACTTC

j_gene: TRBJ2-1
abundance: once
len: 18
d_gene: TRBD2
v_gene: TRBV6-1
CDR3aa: CASSGGTSGRIPYNEQFF
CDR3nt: TGTGCCAGCAGTGGAGGGACTAGCGGGAGGATCCCCTACAATGAGCAGTTCTTC

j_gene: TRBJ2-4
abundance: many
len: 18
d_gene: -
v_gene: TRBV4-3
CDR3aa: CASSQDSGVGGAKNIQYF
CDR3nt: TGCGCCAGCAGCCAAGATTCCGGGGTTGGAGGGGCCAAAAACATTCAGTACTTC

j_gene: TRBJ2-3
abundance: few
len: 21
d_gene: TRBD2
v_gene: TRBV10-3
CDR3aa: CAISAFGPTSRGSRSTDTQYF
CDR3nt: TGTGCCATCAGTGCCTTCGGACCGACTAGCCGGGGGTCTCGTAGCACAGATACGCAGTATTTT

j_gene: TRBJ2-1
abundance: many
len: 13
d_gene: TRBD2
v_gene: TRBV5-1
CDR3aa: CASTLADYNEQFF
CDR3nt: TGCGCCAGCACACTAGCGGACTACAATGAGCAGTTCTTC

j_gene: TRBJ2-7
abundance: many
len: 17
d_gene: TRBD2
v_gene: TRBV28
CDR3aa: CASSSLVAGVSSYEQYF
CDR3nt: TGTGCCAGCAGTTCCTTAGTGGCGGGGGTTAGCTCCTACGAGCAGTACTTC

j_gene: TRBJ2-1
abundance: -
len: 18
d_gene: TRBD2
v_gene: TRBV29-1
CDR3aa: CSVSYPGTSGRGYNEQFF
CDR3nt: TGCAGCGTCTCCTACCCCGGGACTAGCGGGAGGGGGTACAATGAGCAGTTCTTC

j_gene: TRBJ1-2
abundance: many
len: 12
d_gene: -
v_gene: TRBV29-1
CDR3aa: CSVDPGHYGYTF
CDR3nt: TGCAGCGTTGACCCAGGGCACTATGGCTACACCTTC

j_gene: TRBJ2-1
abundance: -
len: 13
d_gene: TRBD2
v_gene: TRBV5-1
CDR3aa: CASSGLAGVEQFF
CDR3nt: TGCGCCAGCAGCGGACTAGCGGGGGTTGAGCAGTTCTTC

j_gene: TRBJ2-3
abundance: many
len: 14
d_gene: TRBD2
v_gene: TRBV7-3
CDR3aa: CASSLSGGADTQYF
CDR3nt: TGTGCCAGCAGCTTAAGTGGGGGGGCAGATACGCAGTATTTT

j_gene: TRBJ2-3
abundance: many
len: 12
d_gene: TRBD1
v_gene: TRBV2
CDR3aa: CASRGQPDTQYF
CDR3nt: TGTGCCAGCAGGGGACAGCCAGATACGCAGTATTTT

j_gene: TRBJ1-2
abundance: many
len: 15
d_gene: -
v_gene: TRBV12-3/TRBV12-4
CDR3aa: CASSPGAGTDYGYTF
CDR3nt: TGTGCCAGCAGTCCTGGGGCAGGGACCGACTATGGCTACACCTTC

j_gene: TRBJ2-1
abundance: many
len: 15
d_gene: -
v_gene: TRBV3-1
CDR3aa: CASSQGQSSYNEQFF
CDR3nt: TGTGCCAGCAGCCAAGGACAGAGCTCCTACAATGAGCAGTTCTTC

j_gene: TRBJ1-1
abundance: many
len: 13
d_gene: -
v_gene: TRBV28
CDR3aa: CASSLQVGTEAFF
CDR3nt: TGTGCCAGCAGTTTGCAGGTAGGCACTGAAGCTTTCTTT

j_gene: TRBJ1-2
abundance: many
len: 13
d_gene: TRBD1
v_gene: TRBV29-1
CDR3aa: CSVPETGSYGYTF
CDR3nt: TGCAGCGTGCCCGAGACAGGGTCCTATGGCTACACCTTC

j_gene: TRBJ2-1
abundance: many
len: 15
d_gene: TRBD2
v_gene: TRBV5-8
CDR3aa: CASSPQRGAYNEQFF
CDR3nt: TGTGCCAGCAGCCCTCAGCGGGGGGCTTACAATGAGCAGTTCTTC

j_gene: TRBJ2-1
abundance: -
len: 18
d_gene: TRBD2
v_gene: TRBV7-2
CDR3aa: CASSLGLLAGVSYNEQFF
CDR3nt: TGTGCCAGCAGCTTAGGTCTTCTAGCGGGAGTGTCCTACAATGAGCAGTTCTTC

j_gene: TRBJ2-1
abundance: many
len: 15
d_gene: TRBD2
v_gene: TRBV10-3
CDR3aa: CAISESSGTYNEQFF
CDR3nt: TGTGCCATCAGTGAGTCTAGCGGGACCTACAATGAGCAGTTCTTC

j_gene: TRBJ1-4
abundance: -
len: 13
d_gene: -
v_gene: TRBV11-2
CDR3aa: CASSPGGREKLFF
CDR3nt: TGTGCCAGCTCACCCGGGGGTCGGGAAAAACTGTTTTTT

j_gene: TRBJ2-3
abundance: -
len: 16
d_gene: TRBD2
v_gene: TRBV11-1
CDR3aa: CASSSLAGGLTDTQYF
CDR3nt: TGTGCCAGCAGCTCCCTAGCGGGAGGGCTCACAGATACGCAGTATTTT

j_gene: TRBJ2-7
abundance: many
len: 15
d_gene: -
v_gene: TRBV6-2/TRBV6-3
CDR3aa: CASSNPGTYPSEQYF
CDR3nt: TGTGCCAGCAGCAACCCCGGGACGTATCCCAGCGAGCAGTACTTC

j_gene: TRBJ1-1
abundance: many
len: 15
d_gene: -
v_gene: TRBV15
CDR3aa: CATSRIARANTEAFF
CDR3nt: TGTGCCACCAGCAGAATTGCTAGGGCGAACACTGAAGCTTTCTTT

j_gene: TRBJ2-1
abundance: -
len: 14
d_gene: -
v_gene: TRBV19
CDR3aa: CASSRLESYNEQFF
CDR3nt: TGTGCCAGTAGTCGACTAGAATCCTACAATGAGCAGTTCTTC

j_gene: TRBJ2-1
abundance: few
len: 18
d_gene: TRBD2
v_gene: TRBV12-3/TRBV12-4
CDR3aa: CASSPYSSGRALDNEQFF
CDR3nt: TGTGCCAGCAGCCCGTACTCTAGCGGGAGGGCCCTAGACAATGAGCAGTTCTTC

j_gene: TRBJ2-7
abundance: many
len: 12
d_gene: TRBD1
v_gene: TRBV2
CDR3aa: CATEGQVDEQYF
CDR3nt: TGTGCCACCGAGGGACAGGTCGACGAGCAGTACTTC

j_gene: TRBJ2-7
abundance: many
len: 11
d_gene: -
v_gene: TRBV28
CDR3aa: CATGQKHEQYF
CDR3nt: TGTGCCACCGGACAGAAGCACGAGCAGTACTTC

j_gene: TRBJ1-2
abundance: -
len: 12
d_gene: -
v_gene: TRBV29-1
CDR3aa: CSAEIQSDGYTF
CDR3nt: TGCAGCGCCGAAATCCAGTCGGACGGCTACACCTTC

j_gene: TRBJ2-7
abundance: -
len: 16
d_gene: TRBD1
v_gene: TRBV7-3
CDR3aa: CASSLGGTGGFNEQYF
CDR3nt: TGTGCCAGCAGCTTAGGCGGGACAGGGGGTTTCAACGAGCAGTACTTC

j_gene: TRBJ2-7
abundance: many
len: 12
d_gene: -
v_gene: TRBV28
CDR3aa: CASSREGLEQYF
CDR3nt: TGTGCCAGCAGTCGAGAGGGGCTCGAGCAGTACTTC

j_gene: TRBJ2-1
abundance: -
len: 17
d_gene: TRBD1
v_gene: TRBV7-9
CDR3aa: CASSLPGTVRSYNEQFF
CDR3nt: TGTGCCAGCAGCCTCCCTGGGACAGTAAGATCCTACAATGAGCAGTTCTTC

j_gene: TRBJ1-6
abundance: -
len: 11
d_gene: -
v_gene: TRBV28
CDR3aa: CASRRDSPLHF
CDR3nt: TGTGCCAGCAGACGAGATTCACCCCTCCACTTT

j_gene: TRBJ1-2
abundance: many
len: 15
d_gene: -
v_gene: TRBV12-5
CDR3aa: CASGLGQGEMNGYTF
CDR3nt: TGTGCTAGTGGTTTGGGTCAGGGCGAAATGAATGGCTACACCTTC